The 30 T cell receptor beta chains presented below share a single source sample, sequenced in a study of human T cells and chemical hapten exposure. MiXCR, run by TCRdb on the RACE reads, gives a single entry per CDR3 protein. Here the sample spans tens of thousands of distinct CDR3 sequences, over 8.5% being singletons. Time point given: patch test 3, about 24 weeks after DPC sensitization. The treatment: therapeutic diphenylcyclopropenone sensitization with weekly scalp DPC. Here the sequenced sample was whole blood, taken in connection with sensitization to the hapten diphenylcyclopropenone (DPC). The receptors come from a woman aged 45-59 years with alopecia areata. Some clones in this sample may be carry-over from other donors' samples.

Ten or more counts support this clonotype. The rearrangement joins TRBV9 to TRBJ2-3, with D unresolved. V gave up 0 bases and J gave up 4 bases, with 3 bases separating them. Germline V lookup: CDR1 SGDLS, CDR2 YYNGEE. The length of the CDR3 is 12 residues. The DNA of the CDR3 is TGTGCCAGCAGCGTAGGAGCAGATACGCAGTATTTT. Protein: CASSVGADTQYF.

This clonotype has only a few counts. The rearrangement joins TRBV12-3 or TRBV12-4 to TRBJ2-3; D is undetermined. The CDR3 contains 13 residues. This CDR3 reads CAAAGGISDTQYF. CDR3 DNA sequence: TGTGCTGCGGCTGGTGGGATTAGCGATACGCAGTATTTT.

This clonotype was picked up a small number of times. The chain recombines TRBV2 with TRBJ2-7, with D tentatively TRBD2 (5 bases). V was clipped by 6 bases and J by 3 bases, with 15 bases between them. The CDR3 is made up of 14 amino acids. Germline CDR1 is SNHLY and CDR2 is FYNNEI. The CDR3 reads CASRDSGGIYEQYF. CDR3 sequence (DNA): TGTGCCAGCAGAGACTCCGGAGGTATCTACGAGCAGTACTTC.

This clonotype was seen more than once but under ten times. This chain uses TRBV9 with TRBJ2-3; a possible D gene is TRBD2 (5 bases). Trimming pared 0 bases from V and 1 base from J, leaving 9 bases between. The CDR3 loop spans 15 amino acids. The V gene's germline CDR1 is SGDLS and CDR2 YYNGEE. DNA of the CDR3: TGTGCCAGCAGCGTAGAGCGGCTAGGCACAGATACGCAGTATTTT. It codes for CASSVERLGTDTQYF. Drawing the rest from reference TRBV9 and TRBJ2-3, the complete variable domain is DSGVTQTPKHLITATGQRVTLRCSPRSGDLSVYWYQQSLDQGLQFLIQYYNGEERAKGNILERFSAQQFPDLHSELNLSSLELGDSALYFCASSVERLGTDTQYFGPGTRLTVL.

This clonotype was detected many times. This chain joins TRBV4-3 and TRBJ1-5, with no clear D. Trimming took 0 bases from V and 2 from J, leaving 8 bases between them. This CDR3 is 15 amino acids long. Germline assignment: CDR1 LGHNA and CDR2 YSLEER. The CDR3 region has the DNA TGCGCCAGCAGCCAAGACTTCAGTGGCAATCAGCCCCAGCATTTT. Translated: CASSQDFSGNQPQHF.

As for this clonotype: Its ends do not fully match the called genes, so a read error is possible. V gene TRBV19 combines with J gene TRBJ2-6; a weak D match, TRBD1 (5 bases). This CDR3 contains 14 residues. Germline CDR1 is LNHDA and CDR2 is SQIVND (reference sequence). CDR3 nucleotides: TGTGCCAGTAGCATATATTCTGGGGCCAACCTCCTGACTTTC. It specifies CASSIYSGANLLTF.

This clonotype was seen many times. The chain links TRBV18 to TRBJ1-1; TRBD1 might be the D (5 bases). The CDR3 is made up of 12 amino acids. V was pared by 1 base and J by 5 bases, with 5 bases between. From germline, CDR1 is KGHSH and CDR2 LQKENI. Here the CDR3 reads CASSPQGTEAFF. CDR3 DNA: TGTGCCAGCTCACCACAGGGGACTGAAGCTTTCTTT.

This sequence joins TRBV11-2 and TRBJ2-1, with D perhaps assigned TRBD1 or TRBD2 (5 bases each). The CDR3 has 16 residues. Trimming shortened V by 0 bases and J by 4 bases, and 13 bases separated the two germline ends. Germline V gene data show CDR1 as SGHAT and CDR2 as FQNNGV. The CDR3 region is CASSLDLAPGYNEQFF. The CDR3 nucleotides are TGTGCCAGCAGCTTAGACCTAGCACCAGGGTACAATGAGCAGTTCTTC.

The V gene is TRBV28, the J gene TRBJ2-5; D may be TRBD2 (5 bases). Germline values: CDR1 MDHEN, CDR2 SYDVKM. The CDR3 totals 14 residues. The V end lost 6 bases, the J end lost 5 bases, and 16 bases lay between the germline ends. The CDR3: CASSAPGFSETQYF. CDR3 DNA sequence: TGTGCCAGCAGCGCTCCGGGGTTCAGCGAGACCCAGTACTTC.

This clonotype was seen ten or more times. CDR3 protein: CASRSTGTGGYNEQFF. CDR3 DNA sequence: TGTGCCAGCAGATCCACCGGGACAGGGGGCTACAATGAGCAGTTCTTC. The chain couples TRBV2 to TRBJ2-1; 11 bases line up with TRBD1. V lost 6 bases, J lost 3 bases, and 7 bases stayed unmatched. Germline lookup yields CDR1 SNHLY and CDR2 FYNNEI. The CDR3 runs 16 residues.

V usage is TRBV4-3 and J usage is TRBJ2-6, with a tentative D call TRBD1 (6 bases). CDR3 length equals 15 residues. Germline lookup yields CDR1 LGHNA and CDR2 YSLEER. V lost 5 bases to trimming and J lost 1 base, with 9 bases between them. CDR3 DNA sequence: TGCGCCAGCAGCGGACAGTTTTCTGGGGCCAACGTCCTGACTTTC. Its translation: CASSGQFSGANVLTF.

The sample holds a few counts of this clonotype. This chain connects TRBV20-1 to TRBJ2-6; 11 bases align to TRBD2. This CDR3 contains 15 residues. Losses at the gene ends were 6 bases for V and 4 bases for J; bases not matched to a gene: 5. Looked up from germline, CDR1 is DFQATT and CDR2 is SNEGSKA (reference sequence). The CDR3 protein is CSAKTSGTGANVLTF. Here the CDR3 DNA reads TGCAGTGCGAAGACTAGCGGGACAGGGGCCAACGTCCTGACTTTC.

This clonotype was seen more than once but under ten times. The chain recombines TRBV12-3 or TRBV12-4 with TRBJ2-3; 11 bases map to TRBD1. The CDR3 sequence is 14 residues long. V trimming: 8 bases; J trimming: 3 bases; junction bases outside the gene matches: 4. CDR3 DNA sequence: TGTGCCAGCGTCCGGGACAGGGGGACAGATACGCAGTATTTT. Translated, it gives CASVRDRGTDTQYF.

This clonotype has at least ten counts. The gene calls are TRBV6-5 and TRBJ2-5; D unresolved. CDR1 is MNHEY and CDR2 is SVGAGI in the germline V gene. The CDR3 extends over 14 amino acids. V lost 7 bases and J lost 5, with 17 bases in between. CDR3 nucleotide sequence: TGTGCCAGCAATTTACGTCCGGGCGAGGAGACCCAGTACTTC. Its protein is CASNLRPGEETQYF.

This clonotype was seen a few times. This rearrangement joins TRBV6-5 to TRBJ1-3; no definite D call. CDR1 and CDR2 (germline): MNHEY, SVGAGI. This CDR3 has 16 amino acids. Deletions cut 3 bases from V and 0 bases from J, with 12 bases between. CDR3 region: CASSYSVTFSGNTIYF. DNA for the CDR3: TGTGCCAGCAGTTATTCGGTCACCTTCTCTGGAAACACCATATATTTT.

CDR3 residues: CASSSPGASNEKLFF. The CDR3 nucleotides read TGTGCCAGCAGCTCCCCAGGGGCTTCTAATGAAAAACTGTTTTTT. V usage is TRBV28 and J usage is TRBJ1-4; TRBD1 is a possible D gene (6 bases). The V end lost 6 bases, the J end lost 3 bases, and 14 bases lay between the germline ends. The germline CDR1 and CDR2 sequences are MDHEN and SYDVKM. The length of the CDR3 is 15 residues.

This clonotype was seen many times. The chain joins TRBV12-3 or TRBV12-4 to TRBJ2-5; D is perhaps TRBD2 (6 bases). This CDR3 has 14 amino acids. V lost 6 bases to trimming and J lost 5 bases, with 16 bases between them. The CDR3 bases are TGTGCCAGCAGCCCCCACGGGGGATCGGAGACCCAGTACTTC. Its protein is CASSPHGGSETQYF.

The gene calls are TRBV12-3 or TRBV12-4 and TRBJ2-7; D not resolved. The CDR3 has 13 residues. V lost 6 bases and J 3 bases, leaving 12 bases between the germline ends. The CDR3 sequence: CASRPNDGYEQYF. CDR3 DNA sequence: TGTGCCAGCAGACCCAACGACGGCTACGAGCAGTACTTC.

This clonotype occurred many times. The rearrangement uses TRBV3-1 and TRBJ2-5, with D perhaps TRBD1 or TRBD2 (6 bases each). V lost 4 bases to trimming and J lost 2 bases, with 17 bases between them. Looked up from germline, CDR1 is LGHDT and CDR2 is YNNKEL (reference sequence). This CDR3 comprises 16 residues. The CDR3 region has the DNA TGTGCCAGCAGCCTCTACAGGGCGGCGGGGCAAGAGACCCAGTACTTC. This sequence encodes CASSLYRAAGQETQYF.

The V and J genes are TRBV6-1 and TRBJ1-2; a weak D match, TRBD1 (5 bases). V gave up 11 bases and J gave up 4 bases, with 20 bases separating them. The germline V gene has CDR1 MNHNS and CDR2 SASEGT. This CDR3 comprises 14 residues. The CDR3 DNA reads as TGTGCCTCGGCGCGGGGAGGGGAAGGCTATGGCTACACCTTC. Amino acid sequence: CASARGGEGYGYTF.

This rearrangement joins TRBV2 to TRBJ1-6; no clear D. There are 15 residues in the CDR3. In germline, CDR1 is SNHLY, CDR2 FYNNEI. The V end lost 2 bases, the J end lost 12 bases, and 17 bases lay between the germline ends. CDR3 in DNA: TGTGCCAGCAGTGAACCCGGCCAGGTCGTTCGACCCCTCCACTTT. Its translation is CASSEPGQVVRPLHF.

A few counts support this clonotype. This chain links TRBV7-2 with TRBJ1-5, with D possibly TRBD1 on 6 matching bases. V was shortened by 4 bases and J by 1 base, with 11 bases between the two germline ends. This CDR3 comprises 15 residues. CDR1 and CDR2 (germline): SGHTA, FQGNSA. The CDR3 DNA is TGTGCCAGCAGCTCCAGGGGTATAAGCAATCAGCCCCAGCATTTT. It yields the protein CASSSRGISNQPQHF.

The chain couples TRBV7-2 to TRBJ2-5, with D possibly being TRBD2 (6 bases). The CDR3 is made up of 15 amino acids. The V end was cut by 4 bases, the J end by 2 bases, with 14 bases between. Germline V gene data show CDR1 as SGHTA and CDR2 as FQGNSA. CDR3 residues: CASSSGLGGQETQYF. CDR3 coding DNA: TGTGCCAGCAGCTCCGGACTCGGGGGACAAGAGACCCAGTACTTC.

This clonotype has only a few counts. The chain combines TRBV6-1 with TRBJ1-2; the match to TRBD1 covers 7 bases. The germline V gene has CDR1 MNHNS and CDR2 SASEGT. The trim removed 6 bases at V and 4 bases at J, leaving 5 bases unmatched. The CDR3 sequence is 13 residues long. The DNA for the CDR3 is TGTGCCAGCAGCGGGGACAGTCCCTATGGCTACACCTTC. Protein product: CASSGDSPYGYTF.

This rearrangement joins TRBV29-1 to TRBJ2-7; D uncertain. Germline CDR1 reads SQVTM; CDR2 reads ANQGSEA. The CDR3 extends over 13 amino acids. V dropped 1 base and J dropped 0 bases, with 7 bases sitting between them. CDR3 residues: CSVEARSSYEQYF. The CDR3 nucleotides read TGCAGCGTTGAAGCCAGGAGCTCCTACGAGCAGTACTTC.

V usage is TRBV6-6 and J usage is TRBJ2-3; possibly TRBD2 for D (5 bases). The CDR3 runs to 15 residues. Germline values: CDR1 MNHNY, CDR2 SVGAGI (reference sequence). Trimming removed 0 bases from V and 4 bases from J, with 11 bases in between. CDR3 DNA: TGTGCCAGCAGTTACTCGGCACTAGGACCAGATACGCAGTATTTT. This gives the protein CASSYSALGPDTQYF.

In its sample, this clonotype was seen many times. The rearrangement links TRBV6-2 or TRBV6-3 to TRBJ1-4, with unresolved D. Per germline, CDR1 MNHEY and CDR2 SVGEGT. With 10 bases removed from V and 0 bases from J, the gap between germline ends came to 18 bases. The CDR3 sequence is 16 residues long. The CDR3 reads CATQNSDGATNEKLFF. CDR3 coding DNA: TGTGCCACCCAAAACTCCGACGGGGCAACTAATGAAAAACTGTTTTTT.

CDR3 coding DNA: TGTGCCAGCAGTTTTGGGGGCGTTTGGGCCAACGTCCTGACTTTC. It codes for CASSFGGVWANVLTF. The genes are TRBV28 and TRBJ2-6, with D maybe TRBD1 (6 bases). This CDR3 has 15 amino acids. Trimming took off 3 bases at V and 5 bases at J, with 11 bases between the two ends. The germline gives CDR1 MDHEN, CDR2 SYDVKM.

This clonotype was counted ten times or more. This chain connects TRBV10-3 to TRBJ1-2; possibly TRBD1 for D (5 bases). CDR1 and CDR2 from the germline V gene are ENHRY and SYGVKD. Deletions cut 4 bases from V and 8 bases from J, with 20 bases between. The CDR3 consists of 15 residues. CDR3 bases: TGTGCCATCAGTGCCCTGGGACCTATCAGTGGAGGCTACACCTTC. Translation gives CAISALGPISGGYTF.

The chain employs TRBV6-2 or TRBV6-3 and TRBJ1-2, with 8 bases fitting TRBD1. In germline, CDR1 is MNHEY, CDR2 SVGEGT. The CDR3 loop spans 13 amino acids. The V and J ends lost 5 bases and 5 bases, in that order; junction bases with no gene match: 4. The CDR3 nucleotides read TGTGCCAGCAGTCCGGACAGGGCGTATGGCTACACCTTC. The encoded protein is CASSPDRAYGYTF.